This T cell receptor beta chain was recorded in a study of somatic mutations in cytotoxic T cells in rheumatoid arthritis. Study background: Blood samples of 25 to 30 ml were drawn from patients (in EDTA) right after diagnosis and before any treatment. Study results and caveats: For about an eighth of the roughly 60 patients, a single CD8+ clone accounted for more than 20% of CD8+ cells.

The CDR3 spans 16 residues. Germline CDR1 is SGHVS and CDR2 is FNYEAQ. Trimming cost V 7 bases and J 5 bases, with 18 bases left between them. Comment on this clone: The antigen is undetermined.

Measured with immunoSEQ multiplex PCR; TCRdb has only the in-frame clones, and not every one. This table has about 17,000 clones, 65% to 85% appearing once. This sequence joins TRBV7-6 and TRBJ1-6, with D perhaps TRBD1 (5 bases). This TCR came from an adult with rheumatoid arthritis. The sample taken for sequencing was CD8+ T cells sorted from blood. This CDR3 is CASTLRDRGDNSPLHF. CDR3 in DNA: TGTGCCAGCACCCTAAGGGACCGGGGGGATAATTCACCCCTCCACTTT.